This entry lists 27 T cell receptor beta chains sequenced from one sample in a study of cytomegalovirus exposure and HLA in healthy donors. Data came from immunoSEQ multiplex PCR; TCRdb stores just in-frame clones and leaves some out. The sample records approximately 160,000 clones, about 90% being singletons. Sequenced: PBMCs. The source of these receptors is a woman aged 18-29 years in good health and CMV-seropositive.

The V gene is TRBV30, the J gene TRBJ2-1; TRBD2 might be the D (6 bases). Germline assignment: CDR1 GTSNPN and CDR2 SVGIG (reference sequence). V was trimmed by 7 bases and J by 7 bases, leaving 17 bases between them. This CDR3 has 13 amino acids. For the CDR3, the DNA is TGTGCCTCCTCGGGGGACTTGGGGAATGAGCAGTTCTTC. This gives the protein CASSGDLGNEQFF.

The V call is TRBV19, the J call TRBJ2-7; 11 bases agree with TRBD1. The germline V gene has CDR1 LNHDA and CDR2 SQIVND (reference sequence). V trimming: 6 bases; J trimming: 5 bases; junction bases outside the gene matches: 6. This CDR3 contains 14 residues. The CDR3 region has the DNA TGTGCCAGTAGGGCCGGGACAGGGGGACACGAGCAGTACTTC. It translates to CASRAGTGGHEQYF.

J is TRBJ2-7 and V is TRBV2; tentative D call: TRBD1 (5 bases). V was cut by 3 bases and J by 6 bases, with 9 bases left in between. Germline V gene data show CDR1 as SNHLY and CDR2 as FYNNEI. The length of the CDR3 is 12 residues. As DNA, the CDR3 is TGTGCCAGCAGTGACGACAGAATCGAGCAGTACTTC. It specifies CASSDDRIEQYF.

The rearrangement joins TRBV9 to TRBJ1-1, with D possibly TRBD1 on 5 matching bases. V lost 0 bases to trimming and J lost 5 bases, with 11 bases between them. Germline V gene data show CDR1 as SGDLS and CDR2 as YYNGEE. CDR3 length: 14 residues. CDR3 region: CASSVAPGYTEAFF. As DNA, the CDR3 is TGTGCCAGCAGCGTAGCCCCAGGGTATACTGAAGCTTTCTTT.

This rearrangement joins TRBV6-1 to TRBJ2-7, with unresolved D. Germline lookup yields CDR1 MNHNS and CDR2 SASEGT. The CDR3 is 14 residues long. V was pared by 4 bases and J by 5 bases, with 15 bases between. The CDR3 bases are TGTGCCAGCAGTGTTAGAGAGGCCGATGACGAGCAGTACTTC. Its protein is CASSVREADDEQYF.

This sequence joins TRBV6-1 and TRBJ2-7; unclear D gene. The CDR3 sequence is 10 residues long. The germline V and J ends were trimmed by 4 bases and 7 bases, with 5 bases remaining between them. CDR1 MNHNS and CDR2 SASEGT come from the germline V gene. DNA of the CDR3: TGTGCCAGCAGTGTAGTGGAGCAGTACTTC. It encodes CASSVVEQYF.

Here the CDR3 reads CASITGWGEQFF. The CDR3 DNA follows: TGTGCCAGTATCACAGGGTGGGGTGAGCAGTTCTTC. The genes are TRBV19 and TRBJ2-1; D might be TRBD1 (6 bases). V was pared by 7 bases and J by 9 bases, with 13 bases between. The germline gives CDR1 LNHDA, CDR2 SQIVND (reference sequence). The CDR3 has 12 residues.

V and J are TRBV7-9 and TRBJ1-5, with TRBD1 identical over 9 bases. There are 18 residues in the CDR3. Germline V gives CDR1 SEHNR, CDR2 FQNEAQ (reference sequence). V lost 3 bases and J lost 0; bases outside the gene matches: 9. The CDR3 DNA reads TGTGCCAGCAGCTTTGATCCGGGACAGGGACATAGCAATCAGCCCCAGCATTTT. Protein: CASSFDPGQGHSNQPQHF.

The gene calls are TRBV9 and TRBJ1-5, with D possibly matching TRBD1 (5 bases). Trimming stripped 4 bases from V and 2 bases from J, with 13 bases between. CDR3 size: 15 residues. Germline-derived CDR1 and CDR2 are SGDLS and YYNGEE. The CDR3, as DNA: TGTGCCAGCAGCCGCTCTGGGGCTGGCAATCAGCCCCAGCATTTT. Amino acids: CASSRSGAGNQPQHF.

The chain is built from TRBV6-5 and TRBJ2-7, with D possibly being TRBD2 (8 bases). This CDR3 is 15 amino acids long. Germline assignment: CDR1 MNHEY and CDR2 SVGAGI. V lost 7 bases and J lost 3, with 19 bases in between. The CDR3 nucleotides read TGTGCCAGCACCCCGGGAGGGGGCAGGGGCTACGAGCAGTACTTC. As protein: CASTPGGGRGYEQYF.

V usage is TRBV5-6 and J usage is TRBJ2-3; no definite D call. V lost 0 bases, J lost 5 bases, and 4 bases lay in between. The length of the CDR3 is 12 residues. Germline assignment: CDR1 SGHDT and CDR2 YYEEEE. The CDR3 DNA follows: TGTGCCAGCAGCTTGGCCGGAGATACGCAGTATTTT. It is translated as CASSLAGDTQYF.

The chain has TRBV7-3 and TRBJ2-3; tentatively, D is TRBD2 (6 bases). CDR1 SGHTA and CDR2 FQGTGA come from the germline V gene. The CDR3 totals 15 residues. V gave up 5 bases and J gave up 9 bases, with 21 bases separating them. DNA of the CDR3: TGTGCCAGCAGCGGAACGGGACTCGGGGTAGTGACGCAGTATTTT. Its translation: CASSGTGLGVVTQYF.

The chain couples TRBV6-4 to TRBJ1-4; 7 bases are shared with TRBD1. Germline V gene sequence: CDR1 MRHNA, CDR2 SNTAGT. The ends lost 7 bases at V and 0 bases at J; junction bases unmatched: 5. The CDR3 is made up of 15 amino acids. The CDR3: CASTGQATTNEKLFF. CDR3 nucleotide sequence: TGTGCCAGCACCGGACAGGCGACAACTAATGAAAAACTGTTTTTT.

The CDR3 bases are TGTGCCAGCAGCTTAGCGACTAGCGGGACCTACGAGCAGTACTTC. It is translated as CASSLATSGTYEQYF. V and J are TRBV7-9 and TRBJ2-7; 11 bases align to TRBD2. The CDR3 spans 15 residues. CDR1 is SEHNR and CDR2 is FQNEAQ in the germline V gene (reference sequence). Trimming removed 0 bases from V and 2 bases from J; junction bases left unmatched: 0.

The chain joins TRBV28 to TRBJ2-2, with D perhaps matching TRBD2 (5 bases). Between the trimmed V and J ends, which lost 11 bases and 6 bases, there was a span of 10 bases. Germline-derived CDR1 and CDR2 are MDHEN and SYDVKM. The CDR3 consists of 11 residues. CDR3 nucleotide sequence: TGTGCCGCCTTCGGGGCCGGGGAGCTGTTTTTT. The encoded protein is CAAFGAGELFF.

The rearrangement uses TRBV27 and TRBJ1-1; TRBD1 agrees at 10 bases. From germline, CDR1 is MNHEY and CDR2 SMNVEV (reference sequence). The CDR3 loop spans 15 amino acids. Unmatched junction bases numbered 9, after V lost 5 bases and J lost 6 bases. The CDR3 sequence: CASSPTGTGESEAFF. CDR3 nucleotides: TGTGCCAGCAGTCCAACCGGGACAGGGGAGTCTGAAGCTTTCTTT.

The genes are TRBV6-4 and TRBJ1-5; 7 positions agree with TRBD1. The V gene end was trimmed by 2 bases and the J gene end by 9 bases; junction bases not matched to a gene: 7. This CDR3 is built from 14 residues. CDR1 is MRHNA and CDR2 is SNTAGT in the germline V gene. CDR3 in DNA: TGTGCCAGCAGTGACCGAGGGGGCTTAGGGCCCCAGCATTTT. This sequence encodes CASSDRGGLGPQHF.

The V and J genes are TRBV15 and TRBJ2-3; possibly TRBD1 for D (5 bases). Trimming took 1 base from V and 0 from J, leaving 8 bases between them. Germline V gene sequence: CDR1 LNHNV, CDR2 YYDKDF (reference sequence). The CDR3 has 15 amino acids. The CDR3 coding sequence is TGTGCCACCAGCAGAGGGGGCGGTAGCACAGATACGCAGTATTTT. This translates into CATSRGGGSTDTQYF.

The V call is TRBV15, the J call TRBJ1-1; D is undetermined. V lost 1 base and J lost 4, with 13 bases in between. CDR1 LNHNV and CDR2 YYDKDF come from the germline V gene (reference sequence). This CDR3 has 15 amino acids. The CDR3 DNA is TGTGCCACCAGCAGAGTGGAGGGCTTAGTCACTGAAGCTTTCTTT. It specifies CATSRVEGLVTEAFF.

In its sample, this clone was seen once. The chain couples TRBV30 to TRBJ1-2, with 11 nucleotides matching TRBD1. Germline V gene lookup returns CDR1 GTSNPN and CDR2 SVGIG (reference sequence). V dropped 1 base and J dropped 8; count of bases not matched to a gene: 6. The CDR3 spans 14 residues. The CDR3 loop reads CAWSAGTGGDGYTF. The CDR3, as DNA: TGTGCCTGGAGTGCTGGGACAGGGGGAGACGGCTACACCTTC.

The J gene is TRBJ2-2, the V gene TRBV19, with D possibly matching TRBD1 (6 bases). The germline gives CDR1 LNHDA, CDR2 SQIVND (reference sequence). The CDR3 has 16 residues. V shed 5 bases and J shed 0 bases, with 13 bases lying between them. CDR3 in DNA: TGTGCCAGTAGTGTCGGACAGCCGCCGAACACCGGGGAGCTGTTTTTT. It codes for CASSVGQPPNTGELFF.

The chain joins TRBV6-1 to TRBJ2-2; maybe TRBD2 (5 bases). The CDR3 is 13 residues long. V lost 1 base to trimming and J lost 6 bases, with 6 bases between them. Germline V lookup: CDR1 MNHNS, CDR2 SASEGT. The CDR3 loop is CASSEGEPGELFF. The DNA for the CDR3 is TGTGCCAGCAGTGAAGGGGAGCCCGGGGAGCTGTTTTTT.

The chain has TRBV5-1 and TRBJ2-5; 8 bases match TRBD2. Germline trimming cut 1 base from V and 4 bases from J; bases unmatched to any gene: 6. In germline, CDR1 is SGHRS, CDR2 YFSETQ. The CDR3 runs 15 residues. The CDR3 sequence is CASSLSPLAGETQYF. In DNA form, the CDR3 reads TGCGCCAGCAGCTTGTCTCCGCTAGCGGGAGAGACCCAGTACTTC.

The chain is built from TRBV30 and TRBJ2-5; no reliable D call. The CDR3 sequence is 11 residues long. Germline values: CDR1 GTSNPN, CDR2 SVGIG (reference sequence). The germline V and J ends were trimmed by 8 bases and 4 bases, with 11 bases remaining between them. CDR3 sequence reads: CAGAPGETQYF. The CDR3, as DNA: TGTGCCGGCGCACCAGGAGAGACCCAGTACTTC.

The chain carries TRBV5-1 and TRBJ2-1; D is possibly TRBD1 (5 bases). V was pared by 0 bases and J by 8 bases, with 15 bases between. This CDR3 is built from 15 residues. Germline CDR1 reads SGHRS; CDR2 reads YFSETQ. As DNA, the CDR3 is TGCGCCAGCAGCTTGGACAGGTCATGGGTCGATGAGCAGTTCTTC. Translated: CASSLDRSWVDEQFF. Filled out from reference TRBV5-1 and TRBJ2-1, the complete variable domain reads KAGVTQTPRYLIKTRGQQVTLSCSPISGHRSVSWYQQTPGQGLQFLFEYFSETQRNKGNFPGRFSGRQFSNSRSEMNVSTLELGDSALYLCASSLDRSWVDEQFFGPGTRLTVL.

The chain employs TRBV4-1 and TRBJ2-2; 8 nucleotides line up with TRBD1. The CDR3 covers 15 residues. J gave up 3 bases and V 4 bases, and 4 bases lay outside the gene matches. Per the germline V gene, CDR1 is MGHRA and CDR2 is YSYEKL. CDR3 sequence reads: CASSPDRGDTGELFF. The CDR3 DNA reads as TGCGCCAGCAGCCCTGACAGGGGTGACACCGGGGAGCTGTTTTTT.

CDR3 sequence: CATSPGGLRFTEAFF. DNA for the CDR3: TGTGCCACCAGCCCCGGGGGGCTTCGGTTCACTGAAGCTTTCTTT. This chain links TRBV15 with TRBJ1-1; tentative D call: TRBD1 (6 bases). Trimming removed 5 bases at V and 4 bases at J, with 17 bases between. Germline CDR1 is LNHNV and CDR2 is YYDKDF (reference sequence). CDR3 size: 15 residues. Based on the CDR3 plus reference TRBV15 and TRBJ1-1, the full variable domain is DAMVIQNPRYQVTQFGKPVTLSCSQTLNHNVMYWYQQKSSQAPKLLFHYYDKDFNNEADTPDNFQSRRPNTSFCFLDIRSPGLGDTAMYLCATSPGGLRFTEAFFGQGTRLTVV.